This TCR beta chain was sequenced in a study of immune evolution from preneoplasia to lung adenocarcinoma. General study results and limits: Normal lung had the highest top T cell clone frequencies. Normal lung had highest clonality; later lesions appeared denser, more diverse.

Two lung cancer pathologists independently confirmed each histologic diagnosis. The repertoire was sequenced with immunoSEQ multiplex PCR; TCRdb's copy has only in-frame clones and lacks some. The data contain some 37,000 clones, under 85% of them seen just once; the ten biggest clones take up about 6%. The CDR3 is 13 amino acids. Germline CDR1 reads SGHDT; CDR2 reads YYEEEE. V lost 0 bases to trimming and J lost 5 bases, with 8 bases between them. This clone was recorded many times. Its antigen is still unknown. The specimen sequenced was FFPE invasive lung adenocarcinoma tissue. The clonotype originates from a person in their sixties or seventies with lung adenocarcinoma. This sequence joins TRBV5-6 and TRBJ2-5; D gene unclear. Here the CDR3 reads CASSLVGIETQYF. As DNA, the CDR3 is TGTGCCAGCAGCTTGGTGGGTATTGAGACCCAGTACTTC.